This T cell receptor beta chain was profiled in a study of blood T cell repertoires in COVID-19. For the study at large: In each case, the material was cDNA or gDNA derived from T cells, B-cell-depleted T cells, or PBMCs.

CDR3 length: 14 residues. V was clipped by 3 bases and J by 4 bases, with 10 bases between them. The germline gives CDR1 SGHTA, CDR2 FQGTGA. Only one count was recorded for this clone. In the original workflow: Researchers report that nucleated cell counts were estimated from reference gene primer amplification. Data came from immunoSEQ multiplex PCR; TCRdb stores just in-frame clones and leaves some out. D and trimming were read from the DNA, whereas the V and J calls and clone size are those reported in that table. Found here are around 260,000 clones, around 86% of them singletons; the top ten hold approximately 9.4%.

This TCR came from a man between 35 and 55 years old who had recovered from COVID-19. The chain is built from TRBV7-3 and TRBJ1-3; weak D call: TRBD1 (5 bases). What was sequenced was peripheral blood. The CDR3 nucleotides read TGTGCCAGCAGCTTGGGGGGTTACGGAAACACCATATATTTT. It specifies CASSLGGYGNTIYF.